Included here is one TCR beta chain sequence, with context. Its antigen is currently unknown. TCRdb re-analysed the reads in MiXCR, keeping a single row per CDR3 protein. This sample has under 120,000 distinct CDR3 sequences, with roughly 39% found just once. The trim removed 0 bases at V and 8 bases at J, leaving 10 bases unmatched. The CDR3 totals 15 residues. Germline values: CDR1 SGDLS, CDR2 YYNGEE. The entry originates in a study of T cell repertoires in cytomegalovirus infection. The rearrangement links TRBV9 to TRBJ1-1, with 7 bases identical to TRBD1. The starting material was CD8+ T cells from cultured PBMCs, obtained from culture after CMV antigen stimulation. The TCR sequence derives from a human donor in good health (CMV status not recorded). Some clones in this sample may be carry-over from other donors' samples. CDR3 residues: CASSVATGTEQEAFF. In nucleotides, the CDR3 is TGTGCCAGCAGCGTAGCGACAGGGACGGAACAGGAAGCTTTCTTT.